The 22 T cell receptor beta chains listed next were all sequenced from one sample in a study of blood T cell repertoires in COVID-19. Generated by immunoSEQ multiplex PCR, the TCRdb table keeps only in-frame clones and is missing some. The table records around 700,000 clones, around 90% of them present only once. The sequenced sample was peripheral blood. The receptors come from a woman aged 18-35 years with acute or convalescent COVID-19.

This chain joins TRBV10-3 and TRBJ1-2; 7 bases line up with TRBD1. With 4 bases clipped from V and 1 base from J, the junction kept 9 bases outside the gene matches. Germline CDR1 and CDR2: ENHRY and SYGVKD. The CDR3 extends over 16 amino acids. CDR3 protein: CAISGDRAFVNYGYTF. Written as DNA, the CDR3 is TGTGCCATCAGTGGGGACAGAGCATTTGTTAACTATGGCTACACCTTC.

This sequence joins TRBV30 and TRBJ2-2, with D perhaps matching TRBD2 (7 bases). The V end was cut by 4 bases, the J end by 8 bases, with 23 bases between. From germline, CDR1 is GTSNPN and CDR2 SVGIG (reference sequence). This CDR3 has 16 residues. The CDR3 loop is CAWIPKGGPRTGELFF. DNA for the CDR3: TGTGCCTGGATCCCCAAGGGGGGGCCAAGGACAGGGGAGCTGTTTTTT.

This chain joins TRBV21-1 and TRBJ1-1; the table's TRBD1 call for D was not verified on the DNA. TRBV21-1 represents a pseudogene. This CDR3 region has 15 residues. CDR3 DNA: TGTGCCAGCACCGGGGACAGGGCTTTGAACACTGAAGCTTTCTTT. It encodes CASTGDRALNTEAFF.

The chain recombines TRBV7-2 with TRBJ2-4; TRBD1 matches 11 bases. Germline loops: CDR1 SGHTA, CDR2 FQGNSA. This CDR3 has 15 residues. V trimming: 5 bases; J trimming: 5 bases; junction bases outside the gene matches: 5. The CDR3 loop reads CASSTRTGGQNIQYF. DNA of the CDR3: TGTGCCAGCAGCACACGGACAGGGGGCCAAAACATTCAGTACTTC.

The chain uses TRBV5-1 and TRBJ2-3; weak D call: TRBD1 (5 bases). Germline loops: CDR1 SGHRS, CDR2 YFSETQ. The V and J ends lost 2 bases and 0 bases respectively, with 13 bases between them. The CDR3 spans 16 residues. CDR3 DNA sequence: TGCGCCAGCAGCTTTGGGGCAGGACCAAGCACAGATACGCAGTATTTT. Its protein is CASSFGAGPSTDTQYF.

This chain links TRBV11-2 with TRBJ2-3, with 11 bases aligning to TRBD2. The CDR3 is 19 amino acids. V gave up 2 bases and J gave up 0 bases; unmatched junction bases: 10. Germline V gene sequence: CDR1 SGHAT, CDR2 FQNNGV. The CDR3 region is CASSLKASGGIASTDTQYF. The CDR3 nucleotides read TGTGCCAGCAGCTTAAAGGCTAGCGGGGGGATCGCTAGCACAGATACGCAGTATTTT.

The chain has TRBV11-2 and TRBJ1-1, with TRBD1 matching over 9 bases. The germline gives CDR1 SGHAT, CDR2 FQNNGV. V gave up 2 bases and J gave up 3 bases; unmatched junction bases: 10. The CDR3 has 17 residues. The CDR3 coding sequence is TGTGCCAGCAGCTTAACAGGGGGCGCCAAATGGGACACTGAAGCTTTCTTT. Protein product: CASSLTGGAKWDTEAFF. The complete variable domain, with remaining parts taken from reference TRBV11-2 and TRBJ1-1, reads EAGVAQSPRYKIIEKRQSVAFWCNPISGHATLYWYQQILGQGPKLLIQFQNNGVVDDSQLPKDRFSAERLKGVDSTLKIQPAKLEDSAVYLCASSLTGGAKWDTEAFFGQGTRLTVV.

The rearrangement links TRBV7-2 to TRBJ2-6; 7 bases are shared with TRBD1. The CDR3 totals 18 residues. Germline CDR1 SGHTA, CDR2 FQGNSA. With 5 bases clipped from V and 0 bases from J, the junction kept 10 bases outside the gene matches. In DNA, the CDR3 is TGTGCCAGCAGCCCACACCGGGACAGTCACTCTGGGGCCAACGTCCTGACTTTC. The encoded protein is CASSPHRDSHSGANVLTF.

The chain couples TRBV30 to TRBJ1-1; D gene uncertain. V shed 1 base and J shed 6 bases, with 9 bases lying between them. Germline assignment: CDR1 GTSNPN and CDR2 SVGIG (reference sequence). The CDR3 runs to 12 residues. This CDR3 is CAWSGMDSEAFF. In DNA form, the CDR3 reads TGTGCCTGGAGTGGAATGGACTCTGAAGCTTTCTTT.

V usage is TRBV10-1 and J usage is TRBJ2-1, with TRBD1 as a possible D gene (5 bases). The V gene lost 6 bases and the J gene lost 2 bases, with 11 bases spanning the gap. The CDR3 has 14 residues. CDR1 is WNHNN and CDR2 is SYGVQD in the germline V gene (reference sequence). The CDR3 region is CASSNDRAYNEQFF. CDR3 bases: TGCGCCAGCAGCAACGACAGAGCCTACAATGAGCAGTTCTTC.

The chain carries TRBV19 and TRBJ2-1; 11 bases agree with TRBD1. The CDR3 sequence is 17 residues long. J was trimmed by 4 bases and V by 1 base; bases with no gene match: 6. Germline CDR1 and CDR2: LNHDA and SQIVND (reference sequence). CDR3 sequence reads: CASSIGRGTGGYNEQFF. The DNA of the CDR3 is TGTGCCAGTAGTATAGGTCGAGGGACAGGGGGGTACAATGAGCAGTTCTTC. Variable domain in full (rest from reference TRBV19 and TRBJ2-1): DGGITQSPKYLFRKEGQNVTLSCEQNLNHDAMYWYRQDPGQGLRLIYYSQIVNDFQKGDIAEGYSVSREKKESFPLTVTSAQKNPTAFYLCASSIGRGTGGYNEQFFGPGTRLTVL.

V usage is TRBV19 and J usage is TRBJ2-7, with TRBD1 identical over 9 bases. CDR1 LNHDA and CDR2 SQIVND come from the germline V gene (reference sequence). The CDR3 contains 17 residues. With V trimmed by 1 base and J by 3 bases, 10 bases remained unmatched. As DNA, the CDR3 is TGTGCCAGTAGTATAGGGCACCGGGACAGGGCCAACTACGAGCAGTACTTC. It encodes CASSIGHRDRANYEQYF.

The chain couples TRBV21-1 to TRBJ1-5; TRBD1 reflects the table's D call only, with no check against the DNA. TRBV21-1 is a documented pseudogene. The CDR3 sequence is 14 residues long. The CDR3 sequence is CASGRTGGSQPQHF. The CDR3, as DNA: TGTGCCAGCGGAAGGACAGGGGGAAGCCAGCCCCAGCATTTT.

This chain uses TRBV5-5 with TRBJ1-6; 8 bases map to TRBD1. V trimming: 0 bases; J trimming: 7 bases; junction bases outside the gene matches: 3. This CDR3 has 15 amino acids. The germline gives CDR1 SGHKS, CDR2 YYEKEE (reference sequence). CDR3 sequence: CASSLGRDRNSPLHF. The CDR3 DNA reads TGTGCCAGCAGCTTGGGTAGGGACAGGAATTCACCCCTCCACTTT.

This chain uses TRBV19 with TRBJ1-3; D is perhaps TRBD1 (5 bases). CDR3 length: 22 amino acids. V was shortened by 3 bases and J by 3 bases, with 33 bases between the two germline ends. The V gene's germline CDR1 is LNHDA and CDR2 SQIVND (reference sequence). DNA of the CDR3: TGTGCCAGTAGTATGAAACCCGACCGGAGGGGAGGTATTTGGGCCGGTGGAAACACCATATATTTT. It translates to CASSMKPDRRGGIWAGGNTIYF.

The chain has TRBV20-1 and TRBJ2-7; possibly TRBD2 for D (5 bases). This CDR3 has 13 amino acids. Germline CDR1 DFQATT, CDR2 SNEGSKA (reference sequence). Trimming took 3 bases from V and 2 from J, leaving 11 bases between them. This CDR3 is CSASITGTYEQYF. In nucleotides, the CDR3 is TGCAGTGCTAGTATCACGGGGACCTACGAGCAGTACTTC.

The chain combines TRBV5-1 with TRBJ1-1; no clear D. V shed 4 bases and J shed 1 base, with 8 bases lying between them. Germline loops: CDR1 SGHRS, CDR2 YFSETQ. The CDR3 consists of 13 residues. This chain's CDR3 is CASSSPGNTEAFF. DNA for the CDR3: TGCGCCAGCAGCAGCCCAGGGAACACTGAAGCTTTCTTT.

This sequence joins TRBV11-2 and TRBJ2-7; a weak D match, TRBD2 (5 bases). The CDR3 runs 12 residues. Trimming shortened V by 1 base and J by 7 bases, and 8 bases separated the two germline ends. Germline CDR1 reads SGHAT; CDR2 reads FQNNGV. The CDR3 sequence is CASSLGGFEQYF. Here the CDR3 DNA reads TGTGCCAGCAGCTTAGGAGGGTTTGAGCAGTACTTC.

The chain links TRBV10-3 to TRBJ1-2; 8 bases agree with TRBD1. The CDR3 is 17 residues long. The J segment lost 2 bases and the V segment lost 2 bases, leaving 10 bases of the junction unmatched. Germline CDR1 is ENHRY and CDR2 is SYGVKD. The CDR3 DNA is TGTGCCATCAGTGAGCCTATACAGACAGGGGCGAACTATGGCTACACCTTC. Protein: CAISEPIQTGANYGYTF.

This rearrangement joins TRBV4-1 to TRBJ2-1; 9 bases line up with TRBD2. Germline V gives CDR1 MGHRA, CDR2 YSYEKL. Unmatched junction bases numbered 11, after V lost 1 base and J lost 7 bases. This CDR3 has 17 residues. CDR3 sequence: CASSQVIGVAGENEQFF. CDR3 in DNA: TGCGCCAGCAGCCAAGTGATCGGGGTAGCGGGGGAAAATGAGCAGTTCTTC.

The V and J genes are TRBV19 and TRBJ1-1; D gene ambiguous. V was clipped by 5 bases and J by 0 bases, with 7 bases between them. This CDR3 is 13 amino acids long. Germline V gives CDR1 LNHDA, CDR2 SQIVND (reference sequence). The DNA of the CDR3 is TGTGCCAGTAGTTACAGTCTGAACACTGAAGCTTTCTTT. The encoded protein is CASSYSLNTEAFF.

This clone was seen more than once but under ten times. This chain uses TRBV28 with TRBJ1-6, with TRBD1 matching over 12 bases. The CDR3 has 15 residues. V shed 2 bases and J 12 bases; nucleotides not matched to a gene: 5. In germline, CDR1 is MDHEN, CDR2 SYDVKM. This chain's CDR3 is CASSLRGQGARPLHF. CDR3 coding DNA: TGTGCCAGCAGTTTACGGGGACAGGGGGCAAGACCCCTCCACTTT.